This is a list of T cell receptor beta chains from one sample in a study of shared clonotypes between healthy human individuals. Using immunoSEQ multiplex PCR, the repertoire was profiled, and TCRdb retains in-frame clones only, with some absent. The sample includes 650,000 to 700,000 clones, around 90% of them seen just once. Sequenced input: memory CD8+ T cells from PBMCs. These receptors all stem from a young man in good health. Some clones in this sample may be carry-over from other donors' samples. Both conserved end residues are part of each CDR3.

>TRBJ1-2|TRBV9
CASESANYGYTF
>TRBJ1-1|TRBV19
CASSGPQGMNTEAFF
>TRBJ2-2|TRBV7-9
CASSPFSWELFF
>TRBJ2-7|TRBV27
CASSSWTSGYEQYF
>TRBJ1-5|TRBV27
CASRRTDSNQPQHF
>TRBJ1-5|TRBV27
CASGDNSNQPQHF
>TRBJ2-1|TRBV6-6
CASSYRTNYNEQFF
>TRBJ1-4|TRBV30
CAWNPGGYREKLFF
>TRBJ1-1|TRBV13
CASSPGEGGVEAFF
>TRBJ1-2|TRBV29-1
CSVLPGPHNYGYTF
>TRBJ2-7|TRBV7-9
CASSLGLEQYF
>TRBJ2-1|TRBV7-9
CASSLGGLHPYNEQFF
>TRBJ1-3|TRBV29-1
CSAPWGNTIYF
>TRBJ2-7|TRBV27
CANSPVGGTGVGEQYF
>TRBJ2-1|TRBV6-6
CASSYVLNEQFF
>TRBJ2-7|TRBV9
CASSAAGGGYEQYF
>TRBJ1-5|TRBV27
CASSFSQGDSNQPQHF
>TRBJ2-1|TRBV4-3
CASSHKDPLGREDEQFF
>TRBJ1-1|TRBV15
CATSRGTMMGIRLNTEAFF
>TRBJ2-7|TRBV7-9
CASSYATYEQYF
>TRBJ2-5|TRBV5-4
CASSRGRDYAGETQYF
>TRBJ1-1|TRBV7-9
CASSLPETGDTEAFF
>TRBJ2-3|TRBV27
CASSLSGTRGGTQYF
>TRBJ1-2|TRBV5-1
CASSLAYGRSIAYGYTF
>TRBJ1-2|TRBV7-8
CASSFGSHPNYGYTF
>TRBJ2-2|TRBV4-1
CASSQAPSGRENTGELFF
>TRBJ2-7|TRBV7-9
CASSQWTSGNYEQYF
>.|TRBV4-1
CASSPLAGSYEQYF
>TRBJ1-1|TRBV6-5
CASSDRVNTEAFF
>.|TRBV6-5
CASSPGTGFGEQYF
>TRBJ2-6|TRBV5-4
CASSTTGSGANVLTF
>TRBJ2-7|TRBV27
CASSLGLLREQYF
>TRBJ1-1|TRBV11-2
CASSYLSPEAFF
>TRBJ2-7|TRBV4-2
CASSQGVRQALYEQYF
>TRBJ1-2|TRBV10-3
CAISERLAVGRGENVDGYTF
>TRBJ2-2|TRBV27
CASSPRGTGELFF
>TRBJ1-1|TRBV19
CASRPSRAGYTEAFF
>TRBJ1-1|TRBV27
CASSPRQANTEAFF
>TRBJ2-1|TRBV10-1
CASSESRVAGGLFF
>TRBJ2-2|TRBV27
CASSLLLGELFF
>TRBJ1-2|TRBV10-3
CAISGKTIPEYGYTF
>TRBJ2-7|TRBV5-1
CASTSGINSYEQYF
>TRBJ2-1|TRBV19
CASSRAGTYNEQFF
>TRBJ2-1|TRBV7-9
CASSNRTGVYNEQFF
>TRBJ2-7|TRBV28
CASSFRGTYEQYF
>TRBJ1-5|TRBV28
CASNLRGWGNQPQHF
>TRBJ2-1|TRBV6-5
CASSGYYNEQFF